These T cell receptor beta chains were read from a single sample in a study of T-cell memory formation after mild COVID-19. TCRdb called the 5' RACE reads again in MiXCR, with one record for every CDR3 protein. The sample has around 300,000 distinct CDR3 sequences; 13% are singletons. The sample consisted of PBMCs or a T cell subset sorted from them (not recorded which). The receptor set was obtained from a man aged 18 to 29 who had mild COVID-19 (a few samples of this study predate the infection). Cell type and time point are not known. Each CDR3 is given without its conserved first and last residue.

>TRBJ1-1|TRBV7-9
ASSLLGKKNTEAF
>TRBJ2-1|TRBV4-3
ASSQGVYGQGGFKQF
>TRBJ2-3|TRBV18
ASSPPGLAGGLRTDTQY
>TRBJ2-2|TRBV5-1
ASSSRQEITGELF
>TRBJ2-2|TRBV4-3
ASRRAPNTGELF
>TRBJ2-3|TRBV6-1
ASGPRAGGPQDTQY
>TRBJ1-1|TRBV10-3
AISLRDRGHTEAF
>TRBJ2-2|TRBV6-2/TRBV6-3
AARGPGELF
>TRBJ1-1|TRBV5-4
ASRVGSTEAF
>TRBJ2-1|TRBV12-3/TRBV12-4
ASSSTPGGPLSPYYNEQF
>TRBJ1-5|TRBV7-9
ASSDPGPDQPQH
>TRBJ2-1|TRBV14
ASSQAYNEQF
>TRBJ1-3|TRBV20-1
SARRDGTGNTIY
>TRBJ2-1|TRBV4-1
ASSRLGAPTYNEQF
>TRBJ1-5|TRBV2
ASSYSLQPQH
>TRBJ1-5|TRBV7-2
ASSLADRGQPQH
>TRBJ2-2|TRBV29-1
SVSTGGAGELF
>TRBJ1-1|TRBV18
ASSPPGTGGWTEAF
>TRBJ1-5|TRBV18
ASSPAGDQPQH
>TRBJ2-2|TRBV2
ASSTGPTGELF
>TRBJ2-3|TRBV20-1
SASGGGDTQY
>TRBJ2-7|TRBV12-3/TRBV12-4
ASSRTRSSYEQY
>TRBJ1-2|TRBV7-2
ASSLVGTDIGYT
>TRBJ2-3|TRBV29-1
SLEGQGVGTDTQY
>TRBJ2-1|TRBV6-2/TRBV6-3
ASSDRNEQF
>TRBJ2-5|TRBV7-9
ASSTGGFETQY
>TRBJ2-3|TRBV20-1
SALTGRGGADTQY
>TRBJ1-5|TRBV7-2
ASSRDGPNQPQH
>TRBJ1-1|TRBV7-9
ASSSSQGTEAF
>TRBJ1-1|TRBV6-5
ASSTVRENTEAF
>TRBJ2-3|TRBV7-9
ASSLGAGLLDTQY
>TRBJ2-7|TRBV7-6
ASSLGTVQEQY
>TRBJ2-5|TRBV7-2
ASSLVATQY
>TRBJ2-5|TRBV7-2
ASSLVAGGGYQETQY
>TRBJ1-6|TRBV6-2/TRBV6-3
ASSASPGTGGSPLH
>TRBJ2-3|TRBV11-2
ASSLGNGAADTQY
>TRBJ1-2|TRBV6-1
ASTMDLSLADYGYT
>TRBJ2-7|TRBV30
AWSVRPTGQY
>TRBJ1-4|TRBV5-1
ASSGWTGTDEKLF
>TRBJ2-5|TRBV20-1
SARAGTGTETQY
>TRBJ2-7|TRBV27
ASRGQGKAEQY
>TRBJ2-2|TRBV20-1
SADRGSNTGELF
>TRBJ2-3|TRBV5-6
ASSPHRGRGDTQY
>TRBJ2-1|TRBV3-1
ASSQGGGRYNEQF
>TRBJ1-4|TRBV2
ASSVSVTDGTNEKLF
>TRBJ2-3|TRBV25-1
ASSGTGTGITWAQY
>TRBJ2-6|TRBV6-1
ASPREGSGANVLT